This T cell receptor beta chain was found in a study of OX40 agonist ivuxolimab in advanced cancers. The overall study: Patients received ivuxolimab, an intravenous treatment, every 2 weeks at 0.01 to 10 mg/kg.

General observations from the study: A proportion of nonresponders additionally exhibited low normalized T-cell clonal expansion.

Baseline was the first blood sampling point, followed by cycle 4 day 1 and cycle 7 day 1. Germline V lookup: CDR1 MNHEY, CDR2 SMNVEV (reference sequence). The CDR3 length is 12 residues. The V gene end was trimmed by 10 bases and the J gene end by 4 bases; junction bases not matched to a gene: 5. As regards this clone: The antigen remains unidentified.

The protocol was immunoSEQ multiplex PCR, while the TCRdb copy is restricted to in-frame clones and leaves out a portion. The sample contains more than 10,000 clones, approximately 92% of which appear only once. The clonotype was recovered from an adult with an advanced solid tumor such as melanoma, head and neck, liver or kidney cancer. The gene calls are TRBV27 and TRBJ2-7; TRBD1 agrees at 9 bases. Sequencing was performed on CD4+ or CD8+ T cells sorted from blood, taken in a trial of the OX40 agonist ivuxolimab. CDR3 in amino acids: CATGTGLYEQYF. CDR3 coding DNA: TGTGCCACCGGGACAGGGCTATACGAGCAGTACTTC.